The 17 T cell receptor beta chains below were found in one sample sequenced in a study of sequential checkpoint blockade in melanoma. The data were produced by immunoSEQ multiplex PCR, yet TCRdb's version contains in-frame clones alone and is incomplete. This table holds 6,200 or so clones, roughly 21% found once. The treatment here: randomized to nivolumab then ipilimumab (arm A) or the reverse (arm B). The specimen was tumor tissue (inferred from file names), collected from a patient given nivolumab and ipilimumab in sequence. These receptor sequences come from a human donor with melanoma.

This clone was seen a handful of times. The chain carries TRBV2 and TRBJ2-2, with TRBD1 matching over 7 bases. Germline V gene sequence: CDR1 SNHLY, CDR2 FYNNEI. The CDR3 length is 13 residues. J lost 6 bases, V lost 10 bases, and 8 bases had no gene match. The CDR3 reads CATWSQGAGELFF. CDR3 bases: TGTGCCACCTGGTCTCAGGGGGCCGGGGAGCTGTTTTTT.

This clone showed up just a few times. The rearrangement joins TRBV15 to TRBJ1-1; D uncertain. The CDR3 has 14 amino acids. The germline V gene encodes CDR1 LNHNV and CDR2 YYDKDF (reference sequence). V lost 5 bases, J lost 1 base, and 11 bases lay in between. This chain's CDR3 is CATSPPIWNTEAFF. The DNA of the CDR3 is TGTGCCACCAGCCCTCCTATTTGGAACACTGAAGCTTTCTTT.

The chain is built from TRBV11-3 and TRBJ2-5; 16 bases line up with TRBD2. The CDR3 is 17 amino acids. Germline CDR1 and CDR2: SGHNT and YENEEA. V dropped 4 bases and J dropped 6; count of bases not matched to a gene: 8. The chain's CDR3 is CASSSGLAGGPVKTQYF. CDR3 coding DNA: TGTGCCAGCAGCTCGGGACTAGCGGGGGGGCCGGTGAAGACCCAGTACTTC.

Only a few counts were recorded for this clone. J is TRBJ1-6 and V is TRBV6-8, with TRBD1 identical over 9 bases. The junction had 12 bases not matched to a gene; V was cut back by 11 bases and J by 10 bases. The germline V gene has CDR1 MNHGY and CDR2 SAAAGT. The CDR3 is 14 amino acids. CDR3: CAAHAGTGRSPLHF. In nucleotides, the CDR3 is TGTGCCGCTCATGCCGGGACAGGGAGATCACCCCTCCACTTT.

This clone was seen many times. This chain links TRBV6-8 with TRBJ2-7; 8 bases fit TRBD2. Germline V gives CDR1 MNHGY, CDR2 SAAAGT. Trimming cost V 5 bases and J 6 bases; bases outside gene matches: 6. CDR3 size: 13 residues. The CDR3 spells CASSEGLGGEQYF. The CDR3 DNA is TGTGCCAGCAGTGAGGGACTAGGGGGCGAGCAGTACTTC.

The genes are TRBV9 and TRBJ2-7; 9 bases align to TRBD1. Losses at the gene ends were 5 bases for V and 6 bases for J; bases not matched to a gene: 6. Germline CDR1 reads SGDLS; CDR2 reads YYNGEE. The CDR3 consists of 13 residues. CDR3 sequence reads: CASSGTGMGEQYF. Here the CDR3 DNA reads TGTGCCAGCAGTGGGACAGGGATGGGCGAGCAGTACTTC.

The table lists this clone with many counts. The V gene is TRBV11-3, the J gene TRBJ2-2, with D perhaps TRBD2 (7 bases). CDR1 and CDR2 (germline): SGHNT, YENEEA. Trimming stripped 1 base from V and 5 bases from J, with 17 bases between. This CDR3 has 17 residues. The CDR3 DNA reads as TGTGCCAGCAGCTTAGGAAGGGGGGGCCGGTCGACCGGGGAGCTGTTTTTT. Amino acid sequence: CASSLGRGGRSTGELFF.

This chain connects TRBV11-3 to TRBJ2-1, with D possibly called TRBD1 or TRBD2 (5 bases each). Per germline, CDR1 SGHNT and CDR2 YENEEA. The CDR3 consists of 14 residues. Trimming took off 5 bases at V and 6 bases at J, with 14 bases between the two ends. CDR3 amino acids: CASSVGVGPNEQFF. CDR3 in DNA: TGTGCCAGCAGCGTGGGGGTTGGCCCCAATGAGCAGTTCTTC.

This clone was detected a few times. This chain uses TRBV6-8 with TRBJ1-2; no definite D call. Germline CDR1 is MNHGY and CDR2 is SAAAGT. Trimming left V 6 bases short and J 7 bases short, with 12 bases between. This CDR3 contains 12 residues. This CDR3 reads CASRLFGGGYTF. The CDR3 DNA reads as TGTGCCAGCAGATTATTCGGAGGTGGCTACACCTTC.

A few counts support this clone. The chain has TRBV9 and TRBJ2-5; tentatively, D is TRBD2 (6 bases). Germline V gene lookup returns CDR1 SGDLS and CDR2 YYNGEE. The CDR3 is 12 residues long. V was cut by 4 bases and J by 5 bases, with 9 bases left in between. The CDR3 DNA follows: TGTGCCAGCAGCTCCCGGGGGGAGACCCAGTACTTC. Its translation is CASSSRGETQYF.

This clone was counted a few times. This chain joins TRBV6-8 and TRBJ2-4; the D gene could be TRBD1 or TRBD2 (5 bases each). V gave up 10 bases and J gave up 5 bases, with 15 bases separating them. This CDR3 spans 13 amino acids. CDR1 is MNHGY and CDR2 is SAAAGT in the germline V gene. The CDR3 here is CAISPGTENIQYF. CDR3 nucleotide sequence: TGTGCCATCAGCCCCGGGACGGAAAACATTCAGTACTTC.

This clone has just a few counts. This chain uses TRBV7-7 with TRBJ2-1; 8 bases are shared with TRBD2. CDR1 and CDR2 from the germline V gene are SSHAT and FNYEAQ (reference sequence). Trimming cost V 5 bases and J 3 bases; bases outside gene matches: 9. CDR3 length: 16 amino acids. Written as DNA, the CDR3 is TGTGCCAGCAGCCTATGGACTAGCAGATTCTACAATGAGCAGTTCTTC. It specifies CASSLWTSRFYNEQFF.

V usage is TRBV19 and J usage is TRBJ2-5; D gene unclear. This CDR3 comprises 13 residues. Trimming removed 3 bases at V and 4 bases at J, with 9 bases between. Germline values: CDR1 LNHDA, CDR2 SQIVND (reference sequence). CDR3 region: CASSIGSRETQYF. The CDR3 nucleotides are TGTGCCAGTAGTATTGGGTCTCGAGAGACCCAGTACTTC.

V and J are TRBV9 and TRBJ2-3; D unclear. The V and J ends lost 0 bases and 2 bases respectively, with 4 bases between them. Germline-derived CDR1 and CDR2 are SGDLS and YYNGEE. This CDR3 comprises 13 residues. The CDR3 sequence: CASSVVHTDTQYF. CDR3 DNA: TGTGCCAGCAGCGTAGTTCACACAGATACGCAGTATTTT.

The chain links TRBV29-1 to TRBJ1-3; TRBD1 aligns across 10 bases. CDR3 length equals 15 residues. Per germline, CDR1 SQVTM and CDR2 ANQGSEA. V lost 6 bases and J lost 5; bases outside the gene matches: 10. CDR3 DNA sequence: TGCAGCGTCTTGGGTGGGACAGGGGAAAGAAACACCATATATTTT. Translated: CSVLGGTGERNTIYF. The full variable domain, completed using reference TRBV29-1 and TRBJ1-3, is SAVISQKPSRDICQRGTSLTIQCQVDSQVTMMFWYRQQPGQSLTLIATANQGSEATYESGFVIDKFPISRPNLTFSTLTVSNMSPEDSSIYLCSVLGGTGERNTIYFGEGSWLTVV.

V gene TRBV10-2 combines with J gene TRBJ2-5; 15 nucleotides line up with TRBD2. Losses at the gene ends were 7 bases for V and 6 bases for J; bases not matched to a gene: 6. The CDR3 is made up of 15 amino acids. The germline V gene has CDR1 WSHSY and CDR2 SAAADI. The DNA of the CDR3 is TGCGCCAGCACCCGGACTAGCGGGGGGGCGAAGACCCAGTACTTC. This gives the protein CASTRTSGGAKTQYF.

At least ten counts were recorded for this clone. The chain recombines TRBV9 with TRBJ2-1; 7 nucleotides match TRBD2. The CDR3 spans 15 residues. Trimming removed 4 bases from V and 5 bases from J; junction bases left unmatched: 9. The germline CDR1 and CDR2 sequences are SGDLS and YYNGEE. DNA for the CDR3: TGTGCCAGCAGCAAGATTTTGGGGAGGGACAATGAGCAGTTCTTC. It yields the protein CASSKILGRDNEQFF.